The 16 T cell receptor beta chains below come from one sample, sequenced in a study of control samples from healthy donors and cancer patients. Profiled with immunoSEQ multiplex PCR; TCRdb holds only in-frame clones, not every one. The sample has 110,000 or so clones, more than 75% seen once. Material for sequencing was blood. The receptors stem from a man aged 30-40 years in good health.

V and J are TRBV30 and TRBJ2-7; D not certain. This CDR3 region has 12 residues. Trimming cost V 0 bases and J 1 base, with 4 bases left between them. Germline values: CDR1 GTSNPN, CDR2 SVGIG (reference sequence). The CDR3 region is CAWSVSSYEQYF. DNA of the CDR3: TGTGCCTGGAGTGTTAGTTCCTACGAGCAGTACTTC.

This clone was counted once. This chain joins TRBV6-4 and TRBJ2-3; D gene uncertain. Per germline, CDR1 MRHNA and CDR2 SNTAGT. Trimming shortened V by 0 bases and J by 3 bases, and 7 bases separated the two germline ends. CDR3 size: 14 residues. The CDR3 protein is CASSDSTETDTQYF. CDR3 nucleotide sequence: TGTGCCAGCAGTGACTCAACAGAGACAGATACGCAGTATTTT.

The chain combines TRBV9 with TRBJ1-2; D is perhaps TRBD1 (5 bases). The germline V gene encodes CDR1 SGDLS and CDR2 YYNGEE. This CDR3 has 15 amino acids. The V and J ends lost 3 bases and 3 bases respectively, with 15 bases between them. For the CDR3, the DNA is TGTGCCAGCAGCGCCGTTTACAGGCCGGACTATGGCTACACCTTC. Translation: CASSAVYRPDYGYTF. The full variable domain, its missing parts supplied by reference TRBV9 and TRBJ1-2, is DSGVTQTPKHLITATGQRVTLRCSPRSGDLSVYWYQQSLDQGLQFLIQYYNGEERAKGNILERFSAQQFPDLHSELNLSSLELGDSALYFCASSAVYRPDYGYTFGSGTRLTVV.

DNA of the CDR3: TGCGCCAGCAGCTTTACTGGGACTGAAGCTTTCTTT. Protein sequence: CASSFTGTEAFF. The gene calls are TRBV5-1 and TRBJ1-1; no firm D call. Germline V gene sequence: CDR1 SGHRS, CDR2 YFSETQ. The CDR3 extends over 12 amino acids. The V gene lost 2 bases and the J gene lost 5 bases, with 7 bases spanning the gap.

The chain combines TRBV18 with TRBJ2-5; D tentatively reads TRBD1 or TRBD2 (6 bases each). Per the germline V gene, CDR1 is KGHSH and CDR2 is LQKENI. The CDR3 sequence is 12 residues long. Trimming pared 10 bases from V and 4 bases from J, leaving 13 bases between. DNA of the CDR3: TGTGCCACCAAGGGGGGCCCAGAGACCCAGTACTTC. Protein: CATKGGPETQYF.

The CDR3 DNA reads TGTGCCAGCAGCTTAGCTGCAGATGATGGCTACACCTTC. As protein: CASSLAADDGYTF. The chain uses TRBV7-9 and TRBJ1-2; no clear D gene. Per the germline V gene, CDR1 is SEHNR and CDR2 is FQNEAQ (reference sequence). This CDR3 has 13 amino acids. V was trimmed by 0 bases and J by 6 bases, leaving 8 bases between them.

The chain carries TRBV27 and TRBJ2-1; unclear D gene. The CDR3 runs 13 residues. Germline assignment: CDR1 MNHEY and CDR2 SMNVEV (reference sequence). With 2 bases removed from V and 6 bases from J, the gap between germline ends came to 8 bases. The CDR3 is CASSLGRFNEQFF. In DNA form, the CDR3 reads TGTGCCAGCAGTTTAGGCAGGTTCAATGAGCAGTTCTTC.

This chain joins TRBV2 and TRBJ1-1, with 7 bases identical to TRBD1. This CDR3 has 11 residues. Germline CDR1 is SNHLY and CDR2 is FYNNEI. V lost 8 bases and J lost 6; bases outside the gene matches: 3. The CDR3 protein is CASDTGAEAFF. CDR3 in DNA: TGTGCCAGCGATACAGGGGCTGAAGCTTTCTTT. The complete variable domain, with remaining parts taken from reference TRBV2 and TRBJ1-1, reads EPEVTQTPSHQVTQMGQEVILRCVPISNHLYFYWYRQILGQKVEFLVSFYNNEISEKSEIFDDQFSVERPDGSNFTLKIRSTKLEDSAMYFCASDTGAEAFFGQGTRLTVV.

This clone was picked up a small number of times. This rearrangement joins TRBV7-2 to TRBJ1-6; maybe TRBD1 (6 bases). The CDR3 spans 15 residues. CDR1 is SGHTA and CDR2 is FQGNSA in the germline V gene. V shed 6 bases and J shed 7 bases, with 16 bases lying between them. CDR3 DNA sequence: TGTGCCAGCAGAGCCGGGGCAGGGGTGAATTCACCCCTCCACTTT. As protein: CASRAGAGVNSPLHF.

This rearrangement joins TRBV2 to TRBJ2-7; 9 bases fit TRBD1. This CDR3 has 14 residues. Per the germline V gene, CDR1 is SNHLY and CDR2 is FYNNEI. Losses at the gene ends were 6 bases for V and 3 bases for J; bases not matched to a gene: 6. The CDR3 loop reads CASRQGQGIYEQYF. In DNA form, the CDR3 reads TGTGCCAGCAGACAAGGACAGGGGATCTACGAGCAGTACTTC.

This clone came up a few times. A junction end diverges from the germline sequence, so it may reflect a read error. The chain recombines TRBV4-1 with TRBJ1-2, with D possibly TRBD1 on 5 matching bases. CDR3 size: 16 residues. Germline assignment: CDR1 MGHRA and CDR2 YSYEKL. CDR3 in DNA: TGCGCCCGCAGCCAAGGGTGGGGGGGACTGGGTGAAGGCTACACCTTC. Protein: CARSQGWGGLGEGYTF.

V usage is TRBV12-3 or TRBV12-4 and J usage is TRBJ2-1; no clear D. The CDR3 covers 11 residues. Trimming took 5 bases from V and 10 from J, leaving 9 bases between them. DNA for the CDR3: TGTGCCAGCAGTCCCCACGGAGAGCAGTTCTTC. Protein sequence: CASSPHGEQFF.

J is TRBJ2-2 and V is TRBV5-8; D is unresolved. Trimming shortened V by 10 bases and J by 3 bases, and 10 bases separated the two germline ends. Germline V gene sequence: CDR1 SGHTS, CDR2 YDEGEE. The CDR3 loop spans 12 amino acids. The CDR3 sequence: CACGRYTGELFF. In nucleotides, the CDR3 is TGTGCCTGTGGGCGTTACACCGGGGAGCTGTTTTTT.

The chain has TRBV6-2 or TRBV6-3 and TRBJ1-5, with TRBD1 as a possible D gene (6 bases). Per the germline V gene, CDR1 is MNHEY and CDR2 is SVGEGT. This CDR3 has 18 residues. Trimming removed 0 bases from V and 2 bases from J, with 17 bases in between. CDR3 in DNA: TGTGCCAGCAGTTACTCTCGTGTGACAGGCCTAGGCAATCAGCCCCAGCATTTT. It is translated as CASSYSRVTGLGNQPQHF.

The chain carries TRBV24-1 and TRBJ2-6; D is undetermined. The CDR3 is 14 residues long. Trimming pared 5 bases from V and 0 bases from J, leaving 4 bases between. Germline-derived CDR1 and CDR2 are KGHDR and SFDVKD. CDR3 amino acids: CATSGGSGANVLTF. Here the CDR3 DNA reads TGTGCCACCAGTGGGGGCTCTGGGGCCAACGTCCTGACTTTC.

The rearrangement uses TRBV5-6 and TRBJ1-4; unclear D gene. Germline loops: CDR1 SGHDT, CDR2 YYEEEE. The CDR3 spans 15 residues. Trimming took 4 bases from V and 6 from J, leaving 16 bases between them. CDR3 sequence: CASSTTGRRDEKLFF. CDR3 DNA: TGTGCCAGCAGCACAACGGGGAGAAGGGATGAAAAACTGTTTTTT.